A selection of T cell receptor beta chains follows, all from one sample in a study of cytomegalovirus exposure and HLA in healthy donors. Some clones are missing from TCRdb's copy, which holds only in-frame ones; the method was immunoSEQ multiplex PCR. The sample shows about 69,000 clones, approximately 70% of them seen only once. The sample was PBMCs. All receptors come from a male donor in good health and CMV-seropositive. Each CDR3 is given with its conserved first and last residue. D genes are given only for firm matches. Rows give clone size only sometimes, using once, few, many, or a class for an expanded clone.

cdr3_aa: CASSYLGQGVESGEKLFF
cdr3_nt: TGTGCCAGCAGCTACCTAGGACAGGGGGTGGAATCTGGTGAAAAACTGTTTTTT
clone_size: .
j_call: TRBJ1-4
d_call: TRBD1
v_call: TRBV27

cdr3_aa: CASSLVQEQYF
cdr3_nt: TGTGCCAGCAGCCTAGTTCAGGAGCAGTACTTC
clone_size: .
j_call: TRBJ2-7
d_call: .
v_call: TRBV5-6

cdr3_aa: CASRGDRGLDGYTF
cdr3_nt: TGCGCCAGCAGGGGGGACAGGGGCCTAGATGGCTACACCTTC
clone_size: .
j_call: TRBJ1-2
d_call: TRBD1
v_call: TRBV4-3

cdr3_aa: CASSVVSGRNYNEQFF
cdr3_nt: TGTGCCAGCAGCGTGGTTAGCGGGAGAAATTACAATGAGCAGTTCTTC
clone_size: .
j_call: TRBJ2-1
d_call: TRBD2
v_call: TRBV9

cdr3_aa: CAWIPRKDRSTTQYF
cdr3_nt: TGTGCCTGGATTCCGAGGAAGGACAGATCCACTACCCAGTACTTC
clone_size: .
j_call: TRBJ2-5
d_call: .
v_call: TRBV30

cdr3_aa: CASSYSLNTEAFF
cdr3_nt: TGTGCCAGCAGCTACAGCCTGAACACTGAAGCTTTCTTT
clone_size: .
j_call: TRBJ1-1
d_call: .
v_call: TRBV7-8

cdr3_aa: CASSSQGTGELFF
cdr3_nt: TGCGCCAGCAGCTCCCAGGGGACCGGGGAGCTGTTTTTT
clone_size: once
j_call: TRBJ2-2
d_call: .
v_call: TRBV5-1

cdr3_aa: CASSLDWAGQGDGYTF
cdr3_nt: TGTGCCAGCAGCTTGGATTGGGCCGGCCAAGGGGATGGCTACACCTTC
clone_size: .
j_call: TRBJ1-2
d_call: .
v_call: TRBV5-4

cdr3_aa: CASSPGQDRGYTF
cdr3_nt: TGTGCCAGCTCACCCGGACAGGATCGGGGCTACACCTTC
clone_size: .
j_call: TRBJ1-2
d_call: TRBD1
v_call: TRBV18

cdr3_aa: CAWSYRDQPQHF
cdr3_nt: TGTGCCTGGAGTTACAGGGATCAGCCCCAGCATTTT
clone_size: .
j_call: TRBJ1-5
d_call: .
v_call: TRBV30

cdr3_aa: CASSERTTLETQYF
cdr3_nt: TGTGCCAGCAGTGAGAGGACTACCCTCGAGACCCAGTACTTC
clone_size: .
j_call: TRBJ2-5
d_call: .
v_call: TRBV2

cdr3_aa: CASTGTGGNEQFF
cdr3_nt: TGTGCCAGCACCGGGACAGGGGGCAATGAGCAGTTCTTC
clone_size: .
j_call: TRBJ2-1
d_call: TRBD1
v_call: TRBV6-6

cdr3_aa: CASSIGGSNQPQHF
cdr3_nt: TGTGCCAGTAGTATAGGCGGAAGCAATCAGCCCCAGCATTTT
clone_size: few
j_call: TRBJ1-5
d_call: .
v_call: TRBV19

cdr3_aa: CASSSGLDYEQYF
cdr3_nt: TGTGCCAGCAGCTCGGGACTAGACTACGAGCAGTACTTC
clone_size: .
j_call: TRBJ2-7
d_call: TRBD2
v_call: TRBV5-6

cdr3_aa: CASSDNSGGTVGYEQYF
cdr3_nt: TGTGCCAGTAGCGACAATTCAGGAGGGACAGTGGGCTACGAGCAGTACTTC
clone_size: .
j_call: TRBJ2-7
d_call: .
v_call: TRBV19

cdr3_aa: CASSLGTGRKTQYF
cdr3_nt: TGTGCCAGCAGTTTGGGGACAGGGAGGAAGACCCAGTACTTC
clone_size: .
j_call: TRBJ2-5
d_call: TRBD1
v_call: TRBV27

cdr3_aa: CAWSWDFGQGGLNTEAFF
cdr3_nt: TGTGCCTGGAGCTGGGACTTCGGGCAGGGGGGATTGAACACTGAAGCTTTCTTT
clone_size: .
j_call: TRBJ1-1
d_call: TRBD1
v_call: TRBV30

cdr3_aa: CASSLAPDRRETQYF
cdr3_nt: TGTGCCAGCAGCTTAGCCCCGGACAGACGGGAGACCCAGTACTTC
clone_size: .
j_call: TRBJ2-5
d_call: .
v_call: TRBV11-2

cdr3_aa: CASSQEWMGHQPQHF
cdr3_nt: TGCGCCAGCAGCCAAGAGTGGATGGGGCACCAGCCCCAGCATTTT
clone_size: .
j_call: TRBJ1-5
d_call: .
v_call: TRBV4-3

cdr3_aa: CASSSSLESGPYGYTF
cdr3_nt: TGTGCCAGCAGCTCTTCTTTAGAGTCAGGGCCCTATGGCTACACCTTC
clone_size: .
j_call: TRBJ1-2
d_call: .
v_call: TRBV11-2

cdr3_aa: CASSIVAGSTTGELFF
cdr3_nt: TGTGCCAGTAGTATCGTTGCGGGAAGTACCACCGGGGAGCTGTTTTTT
clone_size: .
j_call: TRBJ2-2
d_call: .
v_call: TRBV19

cdr3_aa: CSSSPPGQGHYEQYF
cdr3_nt: TGTTCCAGCAGCCCACCGGGACAGGGACACTACGAGCAGTACTTC
clone_size: .
j_call: TRBJ2-7
d_call: TRBD1
v_call: TRBV7-9

cdr3_aa: CASSLIKGGRRQPQHF
cdr3_nt: TGTGCCAGCAGTTTAATCAAGGGTGGGAGAAGGCAGCCCCAGCATTTT
clone_size: .
j_call: TRBJ1-5
d_call: .
v_call: TRBV27

cdr3_aa: CAISGEVSNYGYTF
cdr3_nt: TGTGCCATCAGTGGCGAGGTGTCCAACTATGGCTACACCTTC
clone_size: .
j_call: TRBJ1-2
d_call: .
v_call: TRBV10-3

cdr3_aa: CASSSGTSGGQQETQYF
cdr3_nt: TGTGCCAGCAGCTCAGGGACTAGCGGGGGGCAGCAAGAGACCCAGTACTTC
clone_size: once
j_call: TRBJ2-5
d_call: TRBD2
v_call: TRBV5-8

cdr3_aa: CASRPPRALGPLHF
cdr3_nt: TGTGCCAGCAGGCCCCCGCGGGCCCTGGGCCCCCTCCACTTT
clone_size: few
j_call: TRBJ1-6
d_call: .
v_call: TRBV6-5

cdr3_aa: CASSLAMGGAYEQYF
cdr3_nt: TGTGCCAGCAGCTTGGCGATGGGGGGAGCCTACGAGCAGTACTTC
clone_size: .
j_call: TRBJ2-7
d_call: .
v_call: TRBV7-9

cdr3_aa: CASSQEGLAPREQYF
cdr3_nt: TGCGCCAGCAGCCAAGAGGGACTAGCTCCTAGGGAGCAGTACTTC
clone_size: once
j_call: TRBJ2-7
d_call: TRBD2
v_call: TRBV4-3

cdr3_aa: CASSDSPGLYGYTF
cdr3_nt: TGTGCCAGCAGTGACTCTCCAGGGCTCTATGGCTACACCTTC
clone_size: .
j_call: TRBJ1-2
d_call: .
v_call: TRBV2

cdr3_aa: CASSRGQNYEQYF
cdr3_nt: TGTGCCAGCAGTCGGGGACAGAACTACGAGCAGTACTTC
clone_size: once
j_call: TRBJ2-7
d_call: TRBD1
v_call: TRBV7-9

cdr3_aa: CASSDPGQNNSPLHF
cdr3_nt: TGTGCCAGCTCCGATCCGGGACAGAATAATTCACCCCTCCACTTT
clone_size: .
j_call: TRBJ1-6
d_call: TRBD1
v_call: TRBV6-6

cdr3_aa: CASSLEQGAYTF
cdr3_nt: TGCGCCAGCAGCTTGGAGCAGGGTGCATACACCTTC
clone_size: .
j_call: TRBJ1-2
d_call: .
v_call: TRBV5-1

cdr3_aa: CASSAAHSLGNEQFF
cdr3_nt: TGTGCCAGCTCAGCGGCCCATTCCTTAGGCAATGAGCAGTTCTTC
clone_size: few
j_call: TRBJ2-1
d_call: .
v_call: TRBV9

cdr3_aa: CASGLGQVGYEQYF
cdr3_nt: TGTGCTAGTGGTTTGGGACAGGTGGGCTACGAGCAGTACTTC
clone_size: .
j_call: TRBJ2-7
d_call: .
v_call: TRBV12-5

cdr3_aa: CSVRTGANTEAFF
cdr3_nt: TGCAGCGTCAGGACAGGGGCGAACACTGAAGCTTTCTTT
clone_size: .
j_call: TRBJ1-1
d_call: TRBD1
v_call: TRBV29-1

cdr3_aa: CASSEYGQLSNQPQHF
cdr3_nt: TGTGCCAGCAGTGAATATGGACAGCTTAGCAATCAGCCCCAGCATTTT
clone_size: .
j_call: TRBJ1-5
d_call: .
v_call: TRBV2

cdr3_aa: CASSQAGTGQGTIYF
cdr3_nt: TGTGCCAGCTCACAAGCCGGGACAGGACAAGGCACCATATATTTT
clone_size: .
j_call: TRBJ1-3
d_call: TRBD1
v_call: TRBV18

cdr3_aa: CASSFGPIEGWNTEAFF
cdr3_nt: TGTGCCAGCAGTTTTGGGCCCATAGAGGGCTGGAACACTGAAGCTTTCTTT
clone_size: .
j_call: TRBJ1-1
d_call: .
v_call: TRBV28

cdr3_aa: CASSLDFGTGQETQYF
cdr3_nt: TGTGCCAGCAGCTTAGATTTCGGGACAGGACAAGAGACCCAGTACTTC
clone_size: .
j_call: TRBJ2-5
d_call: TRBD1
v_call: TRBV11-3